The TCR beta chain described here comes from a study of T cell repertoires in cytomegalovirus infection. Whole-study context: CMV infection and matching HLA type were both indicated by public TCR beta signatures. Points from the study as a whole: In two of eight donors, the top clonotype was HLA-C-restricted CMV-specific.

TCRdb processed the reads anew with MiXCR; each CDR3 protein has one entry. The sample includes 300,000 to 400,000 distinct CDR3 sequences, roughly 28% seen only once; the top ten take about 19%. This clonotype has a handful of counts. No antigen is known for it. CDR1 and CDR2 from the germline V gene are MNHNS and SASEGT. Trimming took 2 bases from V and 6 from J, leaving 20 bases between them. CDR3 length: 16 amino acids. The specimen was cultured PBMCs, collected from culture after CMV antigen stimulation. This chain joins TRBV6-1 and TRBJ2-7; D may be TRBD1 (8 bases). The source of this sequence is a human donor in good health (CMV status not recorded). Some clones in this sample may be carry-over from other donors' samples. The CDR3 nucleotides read TGTGCCAGCAGTGAACCCTCCAGACAGGGGAGGGGCGAGCAGTACTTC. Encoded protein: CASSEPSRQGRGEQYF.